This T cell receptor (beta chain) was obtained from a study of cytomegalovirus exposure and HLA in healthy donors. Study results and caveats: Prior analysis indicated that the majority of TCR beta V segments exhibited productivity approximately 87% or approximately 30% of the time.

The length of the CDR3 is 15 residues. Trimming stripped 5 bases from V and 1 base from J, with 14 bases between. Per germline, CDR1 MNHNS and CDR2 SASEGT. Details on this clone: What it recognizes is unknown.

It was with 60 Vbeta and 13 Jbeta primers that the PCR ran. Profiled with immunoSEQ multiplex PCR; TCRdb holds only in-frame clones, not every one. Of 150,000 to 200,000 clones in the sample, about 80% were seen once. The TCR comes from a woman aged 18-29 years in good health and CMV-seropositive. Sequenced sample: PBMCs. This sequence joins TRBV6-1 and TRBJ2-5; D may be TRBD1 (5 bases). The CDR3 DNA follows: TGTGCCAGCAGTCCGCGAACTACAGGCCAAGAGACCCAGTACTTC. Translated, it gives CASSPRTTGQETQYF.